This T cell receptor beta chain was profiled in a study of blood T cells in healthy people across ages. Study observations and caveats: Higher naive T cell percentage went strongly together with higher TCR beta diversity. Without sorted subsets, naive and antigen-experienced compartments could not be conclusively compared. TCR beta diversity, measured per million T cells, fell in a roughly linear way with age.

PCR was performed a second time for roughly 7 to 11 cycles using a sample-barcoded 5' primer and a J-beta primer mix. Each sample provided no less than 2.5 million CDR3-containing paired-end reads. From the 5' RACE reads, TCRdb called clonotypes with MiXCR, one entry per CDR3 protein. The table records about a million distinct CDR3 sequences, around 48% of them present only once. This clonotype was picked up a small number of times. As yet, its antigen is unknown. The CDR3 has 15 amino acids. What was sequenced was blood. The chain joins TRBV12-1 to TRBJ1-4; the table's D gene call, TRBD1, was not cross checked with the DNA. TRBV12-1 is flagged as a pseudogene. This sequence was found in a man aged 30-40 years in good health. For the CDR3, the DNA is TGTGCCAGCAGCGGACAGGGGTTAAATGACGGAAAACTGTTTTTT. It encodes CASSGQGLNDGKLFF.